Here is one TCR beta chain with its context. Its antigen is still unknown. Within one base of it there is no much larger clone, and no base qualities were kept. The CDR3, from cysteine to phenylalanine, totals 15 residues. The retained sequence is limited to the CDR3, 45 bases, with the frame set at the first base. The germline V gene (reference sequence) specifies LNHDA as CDR1 and SQIVND as CDR2. V sheds 3 bases and J sheds 4 bases, leaving 13 bases between their ends. Donors were healthy HIV-negative adults with no recently reported acute infections or vaccinations. Every donor was a Caucasian adult residing in Nashville, Tennessee, USA. In the unsorted samples, some 100 million PBMCs were counted, and genomic DNA was extracted using the QIAamp DNA Blood Mini kit. Blood was obtained by leukapheresis, after which PBMCs were separated by Ficoll-Histopaque density gradient centrifugation and cryopreserved in liquid nitrogen vapor phase.

The data were obtained in a study of shared clonotypes between healthy human individuals (TCRdb year 2020). In the study overall: The cohort comprised a couple of women and three men aged 18 to 49 years. Per donor, leukapheresis produced somewhere between about 0.94 and 9.5 billion PBMCs. To increase sequencing depth and limit assay-specific biases, TCR repertoire library preparation and sequencing were carried out by different laboratories using diverse techniques. The study deeply sequenced blood TCR repertoires of about five healthy adults to estimate repertoire size and the extent of clonotype sharing between individuals.

TCR CDR3 regions were amplified from genomic DNA by multiplex PCR using the deep immunoSEQ assay. Extracted genomic DNA from each cell subset was distributed evenly across all wells of several immunoSEQ 96-well plates, and each plate was treated as a replicate. For unsorted PBMC, 300 to 350 ng genomic DNA, equal to 32,000 or so T cell genomes, was loaded into each replicate PCR. Ten immunoSEQ deep assay plates were used to sequence unsorted PBMC genomic DNA. Purified libraries were quantified with a Qubit 3.0 fluorometer, sized on a Bioanalyzer 2100, and re-quantified with the KAPA Library Quantification kit. Every immunoSEQ 96-well plate was sequenced on a dedicated single-read 150-cycle Illumina NextSeq 550 flow cell. Under the source paper's analysis protocol: Because only junctional sequences without quality scores were contained in the immunoSEQ output, filtering matching that applied to full-length reads could not be performed. Sequences were annotated with PyIR, a Python wrapper for IgBLAST v1.9, and V/J genes and CDR3 were assigned using IMGT germline references. Any read was removed if the V/J assignment was weak (E-value above 1e-6), the CDR3 was missing, or the read contained stop codons, out-of-frame junctions, or ambiguous translated residues. V3J clonotypes were defined as sequences sharing the same inferred V gene, J gene, and CDR3 amino acid sequence. Percentage overlap between repertoires was calculated by dividing the number of shared unique clonotypes by the size of the smaller repertoire. Three approaches were used to assess repertoire richness: RTK rarefaction, the Chao1 estimator, and Recon v2.1 estimates of unobserved clonotypes. TCRdb took this table from immuneACCESS and kept in-frame rearrangements with V and J called. Such tables lack part of the clones; where checked against another copy, unresolved V genes explain under half of the gap, and the rest is unexplained. The V and J calls and clone size come from that table; D and trimming were worked out from the DNA. In this sample the table shows more than 450,000 clones, approximately 79% of which occur a single time. The ten most abundant clones make up 13% of the sample.

General study outcomes and caveats: The genetic and exposure-history diversity represented was limited by the small number of donors. Pairwise subsampling indicated that sequencing depth was expected to affect the degree of clonotype sharing among donors. Sampling was restricted to blood, and TCR repertoires in tissues likely differ from the TCR repertoires found in blood.

The sample taken for sequencing was PBMCs. The clonotype originates from a woman in her 40s in good health. Some clones in this sample may be carry-over from other donors' samples. The V and J genes are TRBV19 and TRBJ2-1; a tentative D call is TRBD2 (5 bases match). CDR3 protein: CASSIVGSLYNEQFF. In nucleotides, the sequence is TGTGCCAGTAGTATTGTGGGGAGCTTATACAATGAGCAGTTCTTC.